The 8 T cell receptor beta chains given below trace back to one sample, sequenced in a study of blood T cell repertoires in COVID-19. Libraries were prepared by immunoSEQ multiplex PCR; TCRdb keeps only in-frame clonotypes and omits some of them. This sample has 61,000 or so clones, with around nine tenths found just once. The sample consisted of peripheral blood. The source is a woman aged 50 to 60 with active or convalescent COVID-19.

The chain carries TRBV7-9 and TRBJ2-2; D ambiguous. This CDR3 has 14 residues. In germline, CDR1 is SEHNR, CDR2 FQNEAQ (reference sequence). With 11 bases removed from V and 0 bases from J, the gap between germline ends came to 13 bases. The CDR3 sequence: CALSGPANTGELFF. The CDR3 region has the DNA TGTGCCCTATCTGGGCCCGCGAACACCGGGGAGCTGTTTTTT.

With regard to this clone: A junction end diverges from the germline sequence, so it may reflect a read error. The V call is TRBV5-5, the J call TRBJ2-7; 9 bases match TRBD1. CDR3 length: 15 residues. Per germline, CDR1 SGHKS and CDR2 YYEKEE (reference sequence). DNA for the CDR3: TGTGCCAGCAGCTTGAGTGTTTCCTCACCGGGACAGGGCTTTTTC. Protein product: CASSLSVSSPGQGFF.

This clone has more than one count but fewer than ten. The chain couples TRBV3-1 (or the pseudogene TRBV3-2) to TRBJ1-2, with D tentatively TRBD1 (6 bases). Germline V gives CDR1 LGHDT, CDR2 YNNKEL (reference sequence). The germline V and J ends were trimmed by 8 bases and 0 bases, with 13 bases remaining between them. The CDR3 length is 14 residues. The CDR3 DNA sequence: TGTGCCAGCGGTCGGACAGCCACTAACTATGGCTACACCTTC. Translating gives CASGRTATNYGYTF.

The chain combines TRBV3-1 (or the pseudogene TRBV3-2) with TRBJ2-5, with D unclear. The germline V gene has CDR1 LGHDT and CDR2 YNNKEL (reference sequence). The CDR3 sequence is 12 residues long. V gave up 3 bases and J gave up 5 bases, with 7 bases separating them. The CDR3 DNA is TGTGCCAGCAGCCAGTTCCGGGAGACCCAGTACTTC. Translated, it gives CASSQFRETQYF.

The rearrangement joins TRBV2 to TRBJ1-5, with 7 bases matching TRBD1. CDR1 and CDR2 (germline): SNHLY, FYNNEI. V lost 0 bases and J lost 6; bases outside the gene matches: 5. The CDR3 totals 15 residues. The CDR3 sequence is CASSEAQDRPQPQHF. DNA of the CDR3: TGTGCCAGCAGTGAAGCGCAGGACAGGCCTCAGCCCCAGCATTTT.

The chain links TRBV19 to TRBJ1-6; weak D call: TRBD1 (5 bases). With 1 base removed from V and 9 bases from J, the gap between germline ends came to 10 bases. The CDR3 is 14 residues long. Per the germline V gene, CDR1 is LNHDA and CDR2 is SQIVND (reference sequence). The CDR3 region has the DNA TGTGCCAGTAGTATAGCTAAGGGGCTTTCACCCCTCCACTTT. It encodes CASSIAKGLSPLHF. The full variable domain, rest sourced from reference TRBV19 and TRBJ1-6, is DGGITQSPKYLFRKEGQNVTLSCEQNLNHDAMYWYRQDPGQGLRLIYYSQIVNDFQKGDIAEGYSVSREKKESFPLTVTSAQKNPTAFYLCASSIAKGLSPLHFGNGTRLTVT.

The V gene is TRBV5-6, the J gene TRBJ1-2; the match to TRBD1 covers 8 bases. V trimming: 2 bases; J trimming: 8 bases; junction bases outside the gene matches: 2. This CDR3 is built from 12 residues. The germline V gene has CDR1 SGHDT and CDR2 YYEEEE. CDR3 nucleotides: TGTGCCAGCAGCTTCGACAGGGGCGGCTACACCTTC. Protein: CASSFDRGGYTF.

The chain combines TRBV2 with TRBJ1-2; possible D gene TRBD1, 5 bases. Germline V lookup: CDR1 SNHLY, CDR2 FYNNEI. V lost 6 bases and J 4 bases, leaving 9 bases between the germline ends. CDR3 length equals 12 residues. This chain's CDR3 is CASRGLVYGYTF. The DNA of the CDR3 is TGTGCCAGCAGGGGGCTCGTCTATGGCTACACCTTC. The entire variable domain, with the rest obtained from reference TRBV2 and TRBJ1-2, is as follows: EPEVTQTPSHQVTQMGQEVILRCVPISNHLYFYWYRQILGQKVEFLVSFYNNEISEKSEIFDDQFSVERPDGSNFTLKIRSTKLEDSAMYFCASRGLVYGYTFGSGTRLTVV.